This T cell receptor beta chain is drawn from a study of T cells in Graves' hyperthyroidism and ophthalmopathy. Patients aged 18 to 65 had newly diagnosed hyperthyroidism lasting under 2 months. Used for diagnoses were clinical symptoms, serum thyroxine and TRAb, thyroid ultrasound and orbital computed tomography. This clonotype was detected many times. Its antigen is not identified. TCR beta CDR3 region amplification was performed from RNA transcripts. HTBI primers were used for first-round RT-PCR of the TCR CDR3. TCRdb processed the multiplex PCR reads anew with MiXCR; each CDR3 protein has one entry. The data show fewer than 550,000 distinct CDR3 sequences, about a sixth seen once. Whole-study results and caveats: A model of 13 V-J features distinguished ophthalmopathy from stable hyperthyroidism.

The origin of this receptor is a woman younger than 35 with Graves' hyperthyroidism. Sequenced sample: blood.

The DNA of the CDR3 is TGTGCCAGCAGCTTATCGGTTGAAGCTTTCTTT. Translated, it gives CASSLSVEAFF. This chain connects TRBV7-8 to TRBJ1-1, with D uncertain. CDR3 length equals 11 residues. The V gene lost 2 bases and the J gene lost 7 bases, with 5 bases spanning the gap. CDR1 and CDR2 from the germline V gene are SGHVS and FQNEAQ.